Included here is one TCR beta chain sequence, with context. The junction and the germline gene differ at one end; a read error may be behind it. This specimen comes from a study of OX40 agonist ivuxolimab in advanced cancers. Only in-frame clones appear in the TCRdb table, and some are missing; sequencing was by immunoSEQ multiplex PCR. The sample lists roughly 66,000 clones; 83% were seen once. The clonotype was recovered from an adult with an advanced solid tumor such as melanoma, head and neck, liver or kidney cancer. The sample consisted of CD4+ or CD8+ T cells sorted from blood, taken in a trial of the OX40 agonist ivuxolimab.

The CDR3 DNA is TGTGCCAGCAGCCTAACTAGCGGGAACGGGGATGAGCAGTTCTTC. This gives the protein CASSLTSGNGDEQFF. The rearrangement uses TRBV7-3 and TRBJ2-1; 10 bases are shared with TRBD2. The germline CDR1 and CDR2 sequences are SGHTA and FQGTGA. The CDR3 runs to 15 residues.